This passage covers 23 T cell receptor beta chains from one sample sequenced in a study of control samples from healthy donors and cancer patients. Repertoires were generated with immunoSEQ multiplex PCR, while TCRdb's copy carries only in-frame clones and drops some. The table includes some 150,000 clones, 94% detected once. Sequenced: blood. The origin of the receptors is a middle-aged man in good health.

This chain joins TRBV6-5 and TRBJ1-5, with D perhaps matching TRBD1 (6 bases). Germline V lookup: CDR1 MNHEY, CDR2 SVGAGI. The CDR3 is 15 residues long. V was cut by 8 bases and J by 6 bases, with 20 bases left in between. The CDR3 DNA sequence: TGTGCCAGCCACAGGGCCCACCCTGGTAGTCAGCCCCAGCATTTT. It encodes CASHRAHPGSQPQHF.

This rearrangement joins TRBV14 to TRBJ1-2; D may be TRBD1 (5 bases). The V and J ends lost 1 base and 6 bases respectively, with 15 bases between them. Germline CDR1 SGHDN, CDR2 FVKESK. CDR3 length: 15 residues. The CDR3 DNA sequence: TGTGCCAGCAGCCAAGTGACAGCCAATTCAAATGGCTACACCTTC. This codes for CASSQVTANSNGYTF. The full variable domain, completed using reference TRBV14 and TRBJ1-2, is EAGVTQFPSHSVIEKGQTVTLRCDPISGHDNLYWYRRVMGKEIKFLLHFVKESKQDESGMPNNRFLAERTGGTYSTLKVQPAELEDSGVYFCASSQVTANSNGYTFGSGTRLTVV.

The chain combines TRBV5-6 with TRBJ2-2; D call uncertain. The CDR3 runs to 15 residues. CDR1 is SGHDT, CDR2 YYEEEE, per germline. V was shortened by 3 bases and J by 3 bases, with 12 bases between the two germline ends. This CDR3 reads CASSSRDGHTGELFF. Written as DNA, the CDR3 is TGTGCCAGCAGCTCCCGCGACGGACACACCGGGGAGCTGTTTTTT.

Here the CDR3 DNA reads TGTGCCAGCAGCTTGGGAGGCGCCGGAGCTTTCTTT. This translates into CASSLGGAGAFF. This sequence joins TRBV5-4 and TRBJ1-1; D remains unclear. CDR1 SGHNT and CDR2 YYREEE come from the germline V gene (reference sequence). Deletions cut 0 bases from V and 10 bases from J, with 10 bases between. This CDR3 has 12 amino acids.

The V and J genes are TRBV5-6 and TRBJ1-3; a possible D gene is TRBD1 (6 bases). Deletions cut 1 base from V and 1 base from J, with 9 bases between. The CDR3 length is 15 residues. CDR1 and CDR2 from the germline V gene are SGHDT and YYEEEE. The CDR3 spells CASSLSGTSGNTIYF. CDR3 DNA sequence: TGTGCCAGCAGCTTGTCTGGGACATCTGGAAACACCATATATTTT.

This chain uses TRBV7-2 with TRBJ1-4, with no clear D. Trimming removed 5 bases at V and 0 bases at J, with 19 bases between. The CDR3 runs 18 residues. Germline CDR1 is SGHTA and CDR2 is FQGNSA. Written as DNA, the CDR3 is TGTGCCAGCAGCCCGTTCCGGGAAACCGATACAACTAATGAAAAACTGTTTTTT. Protein product: CASSPFRETDTTNEKLFF.

The chain recombines TRBV24-1 with TRBJ1-1, with 9 bases lining up with TRBD1. This CDR3 region has 15 residues. The V segment lost 5 bases and the J segment 3 bases; nucleotides outside the gene matches: 6. The germline V gene has CDR1 KGHDR and CDR2 SFDVKD. CDR3 region: CATSAPGQGHTEAFF. For the CDR3, the DNA is TGTGCCACCAGTGCTCCGGGACAGGGTCACACTGAAGCTTTCTTT.

This chain uses TRBV25-1 with TRBJ2-7; tentative D call: TRBD1 (5 bases). Germline V CDR1 and CDR2: MGHDK, SYGVNS. The CDR3 runs to 16 residues. Trimming took off 1 base at V and 2 bases at J, with 15 bases between the two ends. Here the CDR3 DNA reads TGTGCCAGCAGTGAATTGTCTCGACAGAAGCCCTACGAGCAGTACTTC. This sequence encodes CASSELSRQKPYEQYF.

This clone appeared many times. V usage is TRBV13 and J usage is TRBJ2-7; D is possibly TRBD2 (6 bases). Germline assignment: CDR1 PRHDT and CDR2 FYEKMQ (reference sequence). The V end was cut by 6 bases, the J end by 0 bases, with 18 bases between. This CDR3 contains 16 residues. CDR3 amino acids: CASSSTGVGSSYEQYF. DNA for the CDR3: TGTGCCAGCAGTTCAACGGGGGTAGGGAGCTCCTACGAGCAGTACTTC.

On this clone: Other nucleotide sequences from this sample produce the same CDR3. The J gene is TRBJ1-1, the V gene TRBV6-5; a weak D match, TRBD1 (5 bases). Per the germline V gene, CDR1 is MNHEY and CDR2 is SVGAGI. Trimming took off 2 bases at V and 1 base at J, with 5 bases between the two ends. This CDR3 is 13 amino acids long. The DNA of the CDR3 is TGTGCCAGCAGTTACACAGGGAACACTGAAGCTTTCTTT. Translated: CASSYTGNTEAFF.

DNA for the CDR3: TGTGCCATCAGTGAGTCGATTGGGAATTCACCCCTCCACTTT. Translated, it gives CAISESIGNSPLHF. The V call is TRBV10-3, the J call TRBJ1-6, with unresolved D. CDR1 ENHRY and CDR2 SYGVKD come from the germline V gene. The CDR3 contains 14 residues. V lost 0 bases and J 7 bases, leaving 7 bases between the germline ends.

The CDR3 DNA reads TGCAGCGTTGAAGCCTTCGTGTCACAGAGCTACGAGCAGTACTTC. It translates to CSVEAFVSQSYEQYF. The V and J genes are TRBV29-1 and TRBJ2-7, with unresolved D. Germline V lookup: CDR1 SQVTM, CDR2 ANQGSEA. The CDR3 totals 15 residues. V lost 1 base and J 3 bases, leaving 16 bases between the germline ends.

Only one count was recorded for this clone. The chain couples TRBV3-1 (or the pseudogene TRBV3-2) to TRBJ1-4, with TRBD1 as a possible D gene (5 bases). Germline V gene data show CDR1 as LGHDT and CDR2 as YNNKEL (reference sequence). This CDR3 is built from 14 residues. V was pared by 1 base and J by 8 bases, with 11 bases between. The CDR3 is CASSQVLWGEKLFF. In DNA form, the CDR3 reads TGTGCCAGCAGCCAAGTACTCTGGGGCGAAAAACTGTTTTTT.

The chain has TRBV12-3 or TRBV12-4 and TRBJ1-2; TRBD1 agrees at 10 bases. The V gene end was trimmed by 6 bases and the J gene end by 8 bases; junction bases not matched to a gene: 6. This CDR3 spans 13 amino acids. The CDR3 spells CASSLGTGAGYTF. In DNA, the CDR3 is TGTGCCAGCAGCCTCGGGACAGGGGCGGGCTACACCTTC.

The V and J genes are TRBV10-1 and TRBJ2-5; 9 positions agree with TRBD2. CDR1 and CDR2 (germline): WNHNN, SYGVQD (reference sequence). The V segment lost 5 bases and the J segment 6 bases; nucleotides outside the gene matches: 7. The CDR3 spans 14 residues. The CDR3 DNA is TGCGCCAGCAGTCCTAGCGGGATCGGACAGACCCAGTACTTC. This encodes CASSPSGIGQTQYF.

This clone was seen only once. This chain connects TRBV9 to TRBJ1-1; D call uncertain. CDR1 and CDR2 (germline): SGDLS, YYNGEE. V lost 0 bases and J 3 bases, leaving 15 bases between the germline ends. The CDR3 runs to 16 residues. The DNA of the CDR3 is TGTGCCAGCAGCGTAGCGAGAGGCGGCGGGGACACTGAAGCTTTCTTT. Protein product: CASSVARGGGDTEAFF.

This clone appeared once. V is TRBV12-5 and J is TRBJ2-1; 10 nucleotides match TRBD2. Germline V CDR1 and CDR2: LGHNT, FRNRAP. CDR3 length equals 17 residues. Trimming removed 4 bases from V and 5 bases from J; junction bases left unmatched: 11. The DNA for the CDR3 is TGTGCTAGTGGTTCGACTCCCGGGACTAGCGTAGACAATGAGCAGTTCTTC. Protein sequence: CASGSTPGTSVDNEQFF.

This chain uses TRBV7-2 with TRBJ1-5, with no clear D. The V end lost 5 bases, the J end lost 6 bases, and 11 bases lay between the germline ends. Germline values: CDR1 SGHTA, CDR2 FQGNSA. The CDR3 runs 13 residues. CDR3 region: CASSGRVGQPQHF. CDR3 nucleotide sequence: TGTGCCAGCAGCGGACGTGTAGGTCAGCCCCAGCATTTT. Full variable domain (missing parts from reference TRBV7-2 and TRBJ1-5): GAGVSQSPSNKVTEKGKDVELRCDPISGHTALYWYRQSLGQGLEFLIYFQGNSAPDKSGLPSDRFSAERTGGSVSTLTIQRTQQEDSAVYLCASSGRVGQPQHFGDGTRLSIL.

This chain joins TRBV5-8 and TRBJ1-4; D not certain. V lost 7 bases to trimming and J lost 10 bases, with 20 bases between them. This CDR3 region has 14 residues. Germline-derived CDR1 and CDR2 are SGHTS and YDEGEE. This CDR3 is CASPINIGLRKLFF. The CDR3 DNA reads as TGTGCCAGCCCTATCAACATTGGGCTAAGAAAACTGTTTTTT.

The V and J genes are TRBV28 and TRBJ1-1; possible D gene TRBD1, 5 bases. Trimming pared 2 bases from V and 1 base from J, leaving 8 bases between. This CDR3 region has 14 residues. Germline loops: CDR1 MDHEN, CDR2 SYDVKM. The DNA of the CDR3 is TGTGCCAGCAGTTTAACGGGGGGGAACACTGAAGCTTTCTTT. Protein: CASSLTGGNTEAFF.

In DNA form, the CDR3 reads TGTGCCAGCAGTCCATACGGGACAGGGCAAGAGACCCAGTACTTC. Translation gives CASSPYGTGQETQYF. The chain has TRBV27 and TRBJ2-5; 9 bases fit TRBD1. The CDR3 has 15 amino acids. Germline lookup yields CDR1 MNHEY and CDR2 SMNVEV (reference sequence). The junction had 6 bases not matched to a gene; V was cut back by 5 bases and J by 2 bases.

This sequence joins TRBV5-1 and TRBJ2-3; D may correspond to TRBD1 or TRBD2 (5 bases each). Trimming shortened V by 6 bases and J by 6 bases, and 14 bases separated the two germline ends. The length of the CDR3 is 13 residues. Germline-derived CDR1 and CDR2 are SGHRS and YFSETQ. The CDR3 DNA is TGCGCCAGCACCCCTTGGGGGAGTGATACGCAGTATTTT. Translation gives CASTPWGSDTQYF.

The genes are TRBV12-3 or TRBV12-4 and TRBJ1-6; no reliable D call. CDR3 length equals 13 residues. Trimming shortened V by 1 base and J by 10 bases, and 8 bases separated the two germline ends. In DNA, the CDR3 is TGTGCCAGCAGTTTAGGAAAGAGATCACCCCTCCACTTT. Its protein product is CASSLGKRSPLHF.